Shown below are 19 T cell receptor beta chains from a single sample sequenced in a study of T-cell reconstitution after alpha-beta-depleted transplantation in children. This sample's TCRbeta library carried unique molecular identifier barcodes. TCRdb reprocessed the PCR reads via MiXCR and lists one record per CDR3 protein. The data contain about 360,000 distinct CDR3 sequences, 10% to 15% of them singletons. This sample comprised PBMCs, obtained from the stem cell graft. These receptors all come from a human donor who donated a stem cell graft to a child with Fanconi anemia.

The chain joins TRBV12-3 or TRBV12-4 to TRBJ1-5; D unresolved. The CDR3 has 14 amino acids. The ends were cut back, 3 bases at V and 5 bases at J, with 11 bases in the middle. The CDR3: CASSFSTAYQPQHF. CDR3 in DNA: TGTGCCAGCAGTTTTTCCACGGCGTATCAGCCCCAGCATTTT.

This clonotype was counted only a few times. The chain uses TRBV28 and TRBJ1-2, with 7 bases that match TRBD1. Germline CDR1 is MDHEN and CDR2 is SYDVKM. This CDR3 has 15 amino acids. Germline trimming cut 3 bases from V and 6 bases from J; bases unmatched to any gene: 10. CDR3 bases: TGTGCCAGCAGTTTTAACAGGGGAGCGGTTGATGGCTACACCTTC. Its translation: CASSFNRGAVDGYTF.

V is TRBV28 and J is TRBJ1-1; maybe TRBD1 (5 bases). V lost 5 bases to trimming and J lost 9 bases, with 19 bases between them. Germline assignment: CDR1 MDHEN and CDR2 SYDVKM. The CDR3 loop spans 14 amino acids. CDR3 bases: TGTGCCAGCAGTCCCAGGGACGGGGCGGAAAAAGCTTTCTTT. This translates into CASSPRDGAEKAFF.

This chain uses TRBV5-1 with TRBJ2-2; TRBD1 agrees at 10 bases. V lost 9 bases to trimming and J lost 6 bases; unmatched junction nucleotides: 8. The germline gives CDR1 SGHRS, CDR2 YFSETQ. The CDR3 loop spans 14 amino acids. The CDR3 coding sequence is TGCGCCACCAAGGAGACAGGGGGCCCCGGGGAGCTGTTTTTT. Its translation: CATKETGGPGELFF. The whole variable domain, remainder taken from reference TRBV5-1 and TRBJ2-2, is KAGVTQTPRYLIKTRGQQVTLSCSPISGHRSVSWYQQTPGQGLQFLFEYFSETQRNKGNFPGRFSGRQFSNSRSEMNVSTLELGDSALYLCATKETGGPGELFFGEGSRLTVL.

The rearrangement links TRBV10-3 to TRBJ1-4, with D possibly being TRBD1 (5 bases). The CDR3 consists of 16 residues. Per the germline V gene, CDR1 is ENHRY and CDR2 is SYGVKD. V was cut by 2 bases and J by 2 bases, with 12 bases left in between. CDR3 in amino acids: CAISESRGNTNEKLFF. DNA of the CDR3: TGTGCCATCAGTGAGAGTCGGGGGAACACTAATGAAAAACTGTTTTTT.

This clonotype was recorded a few times. The chain is built from TRBV20-1 and TRBJ2-7; a weak D match, TRBD1 (7 bases). This CDR3 has 13 amino acids. Trimming took off 2 bases at V and 4 bases at J, with 12 bases between the two ends. Germline values: CDR1 DFQATT, CDR2 SNEGSKA (reference sequence). The CDR3 loop reads CSARRQGGYEQYF. As DNA, the CDR3 is TGCAGTGCTAGACGGCAGGGGGGTTACGAGCAGTACTTC.

This clonotype was counted a few times. This chain links TRBV5-1 with TRBJ2-2; D perhaps matches TRBD2 (6 bases). V was pared by 5 bases and J by 7 bases, with 18 bases between. Germline loops: CDR1 SGHRS, CDR2 YFSETQ. The CDR3 length is 15 residues. The CDR3 bases are TGCGCCAGCAGGTCGCGGGAAGGGGAGAACGGGGAGCTGTTTTTT. Translating gives CASRSREGENGELFF.

This clonotype was recorded at least ten times. This rearrangement joins TRBV12-3 or TRBV12-4 to TRBJ2-3, with no clear D. The V and J ends lost 1 base and 4 bases respectively, with 9 bases between them. The CDR3 totals 14 residues. CDR3 in amino acids: CASSLVSRADTQYF. The CDR3 DNA sequence: TGTGCCAGCAGTTTAGTCTCTCGTGCAGATACGCAGTATTTT.

A few counts support this clonotype. The chain couples TRBV5-6 to TRBJ1-1; D unresolved. The CDR3 loop spans 14 amino acids. Germline CDR1 SGHDT, CDR2 YYEEEE. Trimming left V 6 bases short and J 4 bases short, with 16 bases between. The CDR3 spells CASNLGGWATEAFF. The CDR3 DNA sequence: TGTGCCAGCAACCTTGGAGGGTGGGCCACTGAAGCTTTCTTT.

This clonotype was seen at least ten times. This chain uses TRBV28 with TRBJ1-1; a weak D match, TRBD1 (5 bases). The CDR3 has 14 residues. V shed 2 bases and J shed 5 bases, with 12 bases lying between them. Germline CDR1 reads MDHEN; CDR2 reads SYDVKM. CDR3 coding DNA: TGTGCCAGCAGTTTACAGGGATTTGGTACTGAAGCTTTCTTT. This sequence encodes CASSLQGFGTEAFF.

The CDR3 sequence: CASSLASKGGELFF. The CDR3 DNA is TGCGCCAGCAGCTTGGCCTCAAAGGGCGGGGAGCTGTTTTTT. The J gene is TRBJ2-2, the V gene TRBV5-1; unclear D gene. With 0 bases removed from V and 7 bases from J, the gap between germline ends came to 10 bases. CDR3 length: 14 amino acids. Looked up from germline, CDR1 is SGHRS and CDR2 is YFSETQ.

The chain couples TRBV15 to TRBJ2-7; 9 bases are shared with TRBD1. Germline trimming cut 5 bases from V and 5 bases from J; bases unmatched to any gene: 4. Germline V lookup: CDR1 LNHNV, CDR2 YYDKDF (reference sequence). CDR3 length: 13 amino acids. The CDR3 nucleotides are TGTGCCACCAGCGCCGGACAGGGGAACGAGCAGTACTTC. Translating gives CATSAGQGNEQYF.

The chain recombines TRBV6-2 or TRBV6-3 with TRBJ1-1; D is perhaps TRBD1 (5 bases). This CDR3 is built from 12 residues. CDR1 and CDR2 (germline): MNHEY, SVGEGT. The V and J ends lost 4 bases and 12 bases respectively, with 15 bases between them. The CDR3 sequence is CASSWGLEKTFF. The CDR3, as DNA: TGTGCCAGCAGTTGGGGACTTGAGAAAACTTTCTTT.

This clonotype was detected a few times. The chain couples TRBV4-3 to TRBJ2-5; 7 nucleotides line up with TRBD2. CDR3 length: 13 residues. In germline, CDR1 is LGHNA, CDR2 YSLEER. The V gene end was trimmed by 0 bases and the J gene end by 9 bases; junction bases not matched to a gene: 4. CDR3: CASSQESRGAQYF. As DNA, the CDR3 is TGCGCCAGCAGCCAAGAAAGTCGGGGGGCCCAGTACTTC.

The V and J genes are TRBV28 and TRBJ1-2; D unclear. Germline lookup yields CDR1 MDHEN and CDR2 SYDVKM. The CDR3 loop spans 15 amino acids. The V and J ends lost 5 bases and 0 bases respectively, with 13 bases between them. The CDR3 is CASSDPGISNYGYTF. The DNA for the CDR3 is TGTGCCAGCAGTGATCCCGGAATATCTAACTATGGCTACACCTTC.

This clonotype was counted between two and nine times. The chain is built from TRBV20-1 and TRBJ1-5; D perhaps matches TRBD1 (6 bases). Trimming removed 1 base from V and 2 bases from J, with 12 bases in between. CDR3 length equals 15 residues. Germline-derived CDR1 and CDR2 are DFQATT and SNEGSKA (reference sequence). This CDR3 reads CSARARGARNQPQHF. Here the CDR3 DNA reads TGCAGTGCTAGAGCCCGGGGGGCGCGCAATCAGCCCCAGCATTTT.

This clonotype turned up a few times. The chain couples TRBV4-3 to TRBJ1-1, with a weak D call TRBD1 (6 bases). The V end lost 4 bases, the J end lost 6 bases, and 15 bases lay between the germline ends. The length of the CDR3 is 14 residues. Looked up from germline, CDR1 is LGHNA and CDR2 is YSLEER. DNA for the CDR3: TGCGCCAGCAGCCCGAGGGCTGGGGGCTCTGAAGCTTTCTTT. Residues: CASSPRAGGSEAFF.

This clonotype occurred many times. The V call is TRBV11-2, the J call TRBJ2-5; no reliable D call. The CDR3 is 13 amino acids. Trimming removed 6 bases from V and 5 bases from J, with 13 bases in between. CDR1 SGHAT and CDR2 FQNNGV come from the germline V gene. This chain's CDR3 is CASSFQAPETQYF. The CDR3 DNA is TGTGCCAGCAGTTTTCAGGCCCCCGAGACCCAGTACTTC.

The chain couples TRBV6-1 to TRBJ2-7, with TRBD1 matching 10 bases. After removal of 6 bases from V and 7 bases from J, the junction contained 9 bases not matched to a gene. Germline V gene data show CDR1 as MNHNS and CDR2 as SASEGT. There are 14 residues in the CDR3. For the CDR3, the DNA is TGTGCCAGCAGCGCCTCAGACAGGGGGCCTGAGCAGTACTTC. The encoded protein is CASSASDRGPEQYF.